This TCR beta chain comes out of a study of a mutant IDH1 vaccine in newly diagnosed glioma. As to time point: week 47, end of study. Every vaccine dose comprised 300 ug of mutant IDH1 20-mer peptide plus topical imiquimod. The assay was immunoSEQ multiplex PCR, and TCRdb's table has in-frame clones only and misses some. In the table there are 35,000 to 40,000 clones, roughly 70% of which are singletons. This clone is judged medium-sized. Its antigen remains unknown. This CDR3 has 16 residues. Germline values: CDR1 SGHTA, CDR2 FQGNSA. The V end was cut by 5 bases, the J end by 7 bases, with 21 bases between.

The rearrangement links TRBV7-2 to TRBJ2-1; maybe TRBD2 (7 bases). The clonotype comes from a middle-aged man with glioma. The source material was PBMCs, sampled from a glioma patient whose treatment included an IDH1 peptide vaccine. CDR3 sequence reads: CASSPRGGGSANEQFF. The CDR3 DNA sequence: TGTGCCAGCAGCCCCCGGGGAGGGGGGAGCGCAAATGAGCAGTTCTTC.